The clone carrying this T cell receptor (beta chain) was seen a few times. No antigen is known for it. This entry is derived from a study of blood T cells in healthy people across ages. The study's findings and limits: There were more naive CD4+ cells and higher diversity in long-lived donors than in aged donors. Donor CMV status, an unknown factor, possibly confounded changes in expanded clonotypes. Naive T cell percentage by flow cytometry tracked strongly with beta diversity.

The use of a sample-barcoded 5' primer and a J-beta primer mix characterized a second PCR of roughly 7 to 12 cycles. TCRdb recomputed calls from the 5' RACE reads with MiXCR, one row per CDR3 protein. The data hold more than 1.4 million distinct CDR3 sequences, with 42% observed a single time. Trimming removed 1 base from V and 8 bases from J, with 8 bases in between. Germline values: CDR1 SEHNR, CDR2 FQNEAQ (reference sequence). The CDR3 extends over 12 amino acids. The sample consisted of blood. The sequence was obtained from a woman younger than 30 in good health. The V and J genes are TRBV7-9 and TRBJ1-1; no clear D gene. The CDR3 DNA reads TGTGCCAGCAGCTTAGTCATGGAGGAAGCTTTCTTT. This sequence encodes CASSLVMEEAFF.